This T cell receptor (beta chain) comes out of a study of blood T cell repertoires in COVID-19. Study background: T cells, B-cell-depleted T cells, or PBMCs provided the cDNA or gDNA that served as material.

The CDR3 is made up of 11 amino acids. The germline V gene encodes CDR1 SQVTM and CDR2 ANQGSEA. J lost 10 bases, V lost 7 bases, and 9 bases had no gene match. Measured with immunoSEQ multiplex PCR; TCRdb has only the in-frame clones, and not every one. The sample contains hundreds of thousands of clones, about 88% of which appear only once. Enrollees, about 18 to 95 years old, lived in 24 US areas. Each recovered donor of Cohort 3 presented with two negative PCRs, clearance, or symptom resolution. The sequencing input was PBMCs or T cells enriched from blood (not recorded which). The sequence came from a man aged 55 to 70 who had recovered from COVID-19. The chain is built from TRBV29-1 and TRBJ1-1; the match to TRBD1 covers 7 bases. The CDR3 is CSGRTGSSAFF. In DNA form, the CDR3 reads TGCAGCGGAAGGACAGGCTCCTCAGCTTTCTTT.